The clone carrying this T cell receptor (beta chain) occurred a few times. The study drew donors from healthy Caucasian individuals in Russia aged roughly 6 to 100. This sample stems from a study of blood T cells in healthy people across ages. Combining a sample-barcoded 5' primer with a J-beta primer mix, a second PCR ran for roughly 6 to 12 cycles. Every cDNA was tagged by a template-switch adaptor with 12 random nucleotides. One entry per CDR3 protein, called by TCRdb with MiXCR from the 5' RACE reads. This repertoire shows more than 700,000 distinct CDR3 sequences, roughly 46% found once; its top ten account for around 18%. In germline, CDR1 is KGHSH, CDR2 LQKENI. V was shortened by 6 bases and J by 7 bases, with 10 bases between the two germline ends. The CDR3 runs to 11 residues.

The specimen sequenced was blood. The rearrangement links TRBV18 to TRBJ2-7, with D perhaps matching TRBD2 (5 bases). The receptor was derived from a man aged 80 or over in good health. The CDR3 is CASSAGEEQYF. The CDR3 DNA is TGTGCCAGCTCGGCGGGTGAGGAGCAGTACTTC. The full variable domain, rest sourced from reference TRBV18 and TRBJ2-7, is NAGVMQNPRHLVRRRGQEARLRCSPMKGHSHVYWYRQLPEEGLKFMVYLQKENIIDESGMPKERFSAEFPKEGPSILRIQQVVRGDSAAYFCASSAGEEQYFGPGTRLTVT.